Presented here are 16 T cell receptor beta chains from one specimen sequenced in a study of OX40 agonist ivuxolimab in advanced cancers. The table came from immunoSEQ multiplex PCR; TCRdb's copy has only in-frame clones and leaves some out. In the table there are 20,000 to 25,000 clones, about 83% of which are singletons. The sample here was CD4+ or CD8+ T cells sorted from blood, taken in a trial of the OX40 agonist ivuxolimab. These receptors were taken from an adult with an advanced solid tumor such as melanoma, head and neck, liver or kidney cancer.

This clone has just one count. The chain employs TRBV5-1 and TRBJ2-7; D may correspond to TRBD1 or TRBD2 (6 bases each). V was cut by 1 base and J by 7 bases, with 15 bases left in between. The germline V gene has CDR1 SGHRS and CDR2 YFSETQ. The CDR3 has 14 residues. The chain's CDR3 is CASSLSSGAREQYF. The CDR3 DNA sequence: TGCGCCAGCAGCTTGTCCTCGGGGGCGAGAGAGCAGTACTTC. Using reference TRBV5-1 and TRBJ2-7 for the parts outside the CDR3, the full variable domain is KAGVTQTPRYLIKTRGQQVTLSCSPISGHRSVSWYQQTPGQGLQFLFEYFSETQRNKGNFPGRFSGRQFSNSRSEMNVSTLELGDSALYLCASSLSSGAREQYFGPGTRLTVT.

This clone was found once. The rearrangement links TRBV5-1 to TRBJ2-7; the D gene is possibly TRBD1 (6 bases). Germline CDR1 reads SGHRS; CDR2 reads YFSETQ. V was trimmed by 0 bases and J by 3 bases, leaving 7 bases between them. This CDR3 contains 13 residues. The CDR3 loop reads CASSLVGGYEQYF. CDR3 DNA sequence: TGCGCCAGCAGCTTGGTAGGGGGCTACGAGCAGTACTTC.

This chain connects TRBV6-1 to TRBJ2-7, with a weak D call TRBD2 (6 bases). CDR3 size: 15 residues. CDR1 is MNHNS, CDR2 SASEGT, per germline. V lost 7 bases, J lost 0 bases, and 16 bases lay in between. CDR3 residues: CASITDGGSSYEQYF. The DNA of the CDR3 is TGTGCCAGCATAACCGATGGAGGGAGCTCCTACGAGCAGTACTTC.

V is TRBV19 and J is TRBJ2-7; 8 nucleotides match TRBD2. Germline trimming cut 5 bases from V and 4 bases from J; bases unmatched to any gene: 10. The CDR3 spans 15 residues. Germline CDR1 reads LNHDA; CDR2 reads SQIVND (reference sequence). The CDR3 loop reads CASSGLGVAGYEQYF. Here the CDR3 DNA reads TGTGCCAGTAGTGGCCTGGGGGTAGCGGGATACGAGCAGTACTTC.

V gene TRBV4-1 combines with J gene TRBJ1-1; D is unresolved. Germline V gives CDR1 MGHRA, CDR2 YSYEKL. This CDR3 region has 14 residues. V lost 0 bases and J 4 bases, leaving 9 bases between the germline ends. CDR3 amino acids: CASSQEEGGTEAFF. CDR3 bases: TGCGCCAGCAGCCAAGAGGAGGGAGGCACTGAAGCTTTCTTT.

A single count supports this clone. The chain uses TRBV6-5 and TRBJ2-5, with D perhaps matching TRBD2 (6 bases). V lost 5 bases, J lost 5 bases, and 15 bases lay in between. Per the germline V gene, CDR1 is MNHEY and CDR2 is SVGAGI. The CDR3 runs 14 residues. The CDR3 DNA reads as TGTGCCAGCAGTCTCCTGACTAGTGTGGAGACCCAGTACTTC. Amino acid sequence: CASSLLTSVETQYF.

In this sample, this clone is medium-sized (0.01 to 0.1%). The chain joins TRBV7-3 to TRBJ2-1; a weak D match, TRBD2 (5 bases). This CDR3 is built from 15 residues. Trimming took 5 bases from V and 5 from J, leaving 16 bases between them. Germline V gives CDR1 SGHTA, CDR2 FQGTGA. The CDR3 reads CASSPGNTLDNEQFF. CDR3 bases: TGTGCCAGCAGCCCGGGAAACACCCTCGACAATGAGCAGTTCTTC. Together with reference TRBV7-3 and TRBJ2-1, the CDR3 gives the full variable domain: GAGVSQTPSNKVTEKGKYVELRCDPISGHTALYWYRQSLGQGPEFLIYFQGTGAADDSGLPNDRFFAVRPEGSVSTLKIQRTERGDSAVYLCASSPGNTLDNEQFFGPGTRLTVL.

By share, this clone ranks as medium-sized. CDR3 bases: TGTGCCAGCAGCCAAGATGAAGGGGGGGGTTACGAGCAGTACTTC. Its protein product is CASSQDEGGGYEQYF. J is TRBJ2-7 and V is TRBV4-2; the D gene is possibly TRBD2 (7 bases). V lost 0 bases and J 4 bases, leaving 13 bases between the germline ends. The germline V gene has CDR1 LGHNA and CDR2 YNFKEQ. The CDR3 covers 15 residues.

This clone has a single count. In nucleotides, the CDR3 is TGTGCCAGCAGCGTAGAGACCCCCGGGGGCATTCAGTACTTC. Translated, it gives CASSVETPGGIQYF. The chain uses TRBV9 and TRBJ2-4, with D perhaps matching TRBD2 (6 bases). Germline V gives CDR1 SGDLS, CDR2 YYNGEE. The V end lost 0 bases, the J end lost 9 bases, and 13 bases lay between the germline ends. CDR3 length equals 14 residues.

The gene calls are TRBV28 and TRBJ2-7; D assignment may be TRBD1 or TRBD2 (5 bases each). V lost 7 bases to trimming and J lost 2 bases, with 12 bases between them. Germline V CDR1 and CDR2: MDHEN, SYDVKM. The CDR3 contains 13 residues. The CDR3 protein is CASIGDRTYEQYF. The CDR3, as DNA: TGTGCCAGCATCGGGGACCGAACCTACGAGCAGTACTTC.

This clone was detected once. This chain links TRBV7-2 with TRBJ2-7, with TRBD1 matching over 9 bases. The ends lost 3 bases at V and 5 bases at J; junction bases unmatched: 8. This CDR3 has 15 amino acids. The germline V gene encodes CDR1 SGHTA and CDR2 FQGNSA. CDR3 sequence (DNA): TGTGCCAGCAGCTTGGGGGGGACAGGGTTAGACGAGCAGTACTTC. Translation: CASSLGGTGLDEQYF.

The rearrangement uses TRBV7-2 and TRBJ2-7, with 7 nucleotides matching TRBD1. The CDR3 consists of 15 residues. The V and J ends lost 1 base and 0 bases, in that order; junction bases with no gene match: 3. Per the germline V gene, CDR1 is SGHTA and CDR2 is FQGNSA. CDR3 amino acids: CASSLERGPSYEQYF. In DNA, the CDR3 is TGTGCCAGCAGCTTAGAGAGGGGGCCCTCCTACGAGCAGTACTTC. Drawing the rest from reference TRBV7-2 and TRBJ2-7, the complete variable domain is GAGVSQSPSNKVTEKGKDVELRCDPISGHTALYWYRQSLGQGLEFLIYFQGNSAPDKSGLPSDRFSAERTGGSVSTLTIQRTQQEDSAVYLCASSLERGPSYEQYFGPGTRLTVT.

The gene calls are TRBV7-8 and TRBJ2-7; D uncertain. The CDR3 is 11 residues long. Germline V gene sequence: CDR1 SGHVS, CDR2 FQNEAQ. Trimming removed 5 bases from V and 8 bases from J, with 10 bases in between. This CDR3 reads CASSTTPQQYF. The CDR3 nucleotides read TGTGCCAGCAGCACTACACCTCAGCAGTACTTC. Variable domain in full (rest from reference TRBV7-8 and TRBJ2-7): GAGVSQSPRYKVAKRGQDVALRCDPISGHVSLFWYQQALGQGPEFLTYFQNEAQLDKSGLPSDRFFAERPEGSVSTLKIQRTQQEDSAVYLCASSTTPQQYFGPGTRLTVT.

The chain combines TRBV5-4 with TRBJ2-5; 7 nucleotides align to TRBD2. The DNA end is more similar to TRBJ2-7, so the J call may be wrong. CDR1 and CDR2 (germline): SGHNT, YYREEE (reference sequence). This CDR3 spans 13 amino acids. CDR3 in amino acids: CASSLEASGEQYF. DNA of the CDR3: TGTGCCAGCAGCTTGGAGGCTAGCGGCGAGCAGTACTTC.

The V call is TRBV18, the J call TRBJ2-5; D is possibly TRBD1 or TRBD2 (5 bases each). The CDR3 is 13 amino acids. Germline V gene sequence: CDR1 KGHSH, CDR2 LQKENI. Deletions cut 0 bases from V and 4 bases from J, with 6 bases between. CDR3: CASSPPGGETQYF. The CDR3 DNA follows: TGTGCCAGCTCACCACCTGGGGGAGAGACCCAGTACTTC.

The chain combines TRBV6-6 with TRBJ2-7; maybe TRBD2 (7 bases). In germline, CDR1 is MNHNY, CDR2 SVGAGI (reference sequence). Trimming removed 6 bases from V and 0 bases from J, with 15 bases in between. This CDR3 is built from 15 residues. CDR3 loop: CASSRGASFSYEQYF. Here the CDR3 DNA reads TGTGCCAGCAGCCGGGGGGCTAGCTTCTCCTACGAGCAGTACTTC.